This T cell receptor (beta chain) was found in a study of blood T cell repertoires in COVID-19. Study-level background: Sample material is recorded as cDNA or gDNA derived from T cells, B-cell-depleted T cells, or PBMCs.

With V trimmed by 2 bases and J by 6 bases, 6 bases remained unmatched. The length of the CDR3 is 15 residues. The germline gives CDR1 SGDLS, CDR2 YYNGEE. Only in-frame clones appear in the TCRdb table, and some are missing; sequencing was by immunoSEQ multiplex PCR. The sample yields 130,000 to 150,000 clones, around 90% seen once. Participant reports of clinical history set cohort assignment. The study recruited exposed participants who had met a COVID-19 case within 2 weeks before entry. The TCR sequence derives from a woman aged 40 to 50 who had been exposed to COVID-19. V and J are TRBV9 and TRBJ2-3, with 10 bases aligning to TRBD2. Material for sequencing was PBMCs or T cells enriched from blood (not recorded which). The CDR3 region is CASSVRTSGWDTQYF. DNA for the CDR3: TGTGCCAGCAGCGTCAGGACTAGCGGCTGGGATACGCAGTATTTT. The full variable domain, rest sourced from reference TRBV9 and TRBJ2-3, is DSGVTQTPKHLITATGQRVTLRCSPRSGDLSVYWYQQSLDQGLQFLIQYYNGEERAKGNILERFSAQQFPDLHSELNLSSLELGDSALYFCASSVRTSGWDTQYFGPGTRLTVL.